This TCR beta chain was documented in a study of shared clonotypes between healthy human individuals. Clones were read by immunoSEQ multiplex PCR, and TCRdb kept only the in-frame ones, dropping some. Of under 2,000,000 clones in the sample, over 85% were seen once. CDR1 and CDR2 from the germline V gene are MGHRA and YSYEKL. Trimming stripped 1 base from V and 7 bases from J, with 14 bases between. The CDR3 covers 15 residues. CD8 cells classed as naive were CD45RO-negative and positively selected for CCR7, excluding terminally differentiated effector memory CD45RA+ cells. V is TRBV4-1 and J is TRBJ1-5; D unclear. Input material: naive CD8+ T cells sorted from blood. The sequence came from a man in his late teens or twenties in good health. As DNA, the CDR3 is TGCGCCAGCAGCCAAGGAGGGAGGGTTCAGCAGCCCCAGCATTTT. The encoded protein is CASSQGGRVQQPQHF.